The 31 T cell receptor beta chains given below trace back to one sample, sequenced in a study of cytomegalovirus exposure and HLA in healthy donors. Amplification used 60 Vbeta primers and 13 Jbeta primers. Clones were sequenced by immunoSEQ multiplex PCR, and TCRdb holds only the in-frame ones, with some missing. This table holds about 76,000 clones, around 80% found once. Sequenced material: PBMCs. The source of these receptors is a male donor in good health and CMV-seropositive.

The V call is TRBV18, the J call TRBJ2-5; D may be TRBD1 (6 bases). V was cut by 0 bases and J by 0 bases, with 14 bases left in between. Germline V lookup: CDR1 KGHSH, CDR2 LQKENI. This CDR3 has 17 residues. The CDR3 sequence: CASSPPIGGEDQETQYF. CDR3 in DNA: TGTGCCAGCTCACCACCGATTGGGGGCGAGGACCAAGAGACCCAGTACTTC.

V usage is TRBV11-2 and J usage is TRBJ2-2, with TRBD1 identical over 8 bases. The germline V gene encodes CDR1 SGHAT and CDR2 FQNNGV. Losses at the gene ends were 6 bases for V and 5 bases for J; bases not matched to a gene: 8. The CDR3 is made up of 15 amino acids. The CDR3 sequence: CASRGGQGATGELFF. CDR3 sequence (DNA): TGTGCCAGCAGAGGGGGGCAGGGGGCGACCGGGGAGCTGTTTTTT.

The chain combines TRBV5-6 with TRBJ1-2, with TRBD1 as a possible D gene (5 bases). The CDR3 spans 14 residues. Germline V CDR1 and CDR2: SGHDT, YYEEEE. Deletions cut 4 bases from V and 6 bases from J, with 16 bases between. CDR3 region: CASSPNAGLDGYTF. The DNA of the CDR3 is TGTGCCAGCAGCCCAAATGCGGGGCTGGATGGCTACACCTTC.

V is TRBV4-3 and J is TRBJ1-1, with D possibly TRBD1 on 6 matching bases. From germline, CDR1 is LGHNA and CDR2 YSLEER. V lost 0 bases and J 1 base, leaving 12 bases between the germline ends. This CDR3 is built from 16 residues. The CDR3 sequence is CASSQESTGWNTEAFF. The DNA for the CDR3 is TGCGCCAGCAGCCAAGAGTCGACAGGATGGAACACTGAAGCTTTCTTT.

V and J are TRBV29-1 and TRBJ2-1; D unclear. Germline CDR1 SQVTM, CDR2 ANQGSEA. The V end was cut by 2 bases, the J end by 7 bases, with 6 bases between. This CDR3 has 11 amino acids. The CDR3 reads CSVEKENEQFF. The CDR3 DNA reads as TGCAGCGTTGAAAAGGAGAATGAGCAGTTCTTC.

This clone has a handful of counts. The chain employs TRBV2 and TRBJ2-2; 7 bases match TRBD2. The CDR3 runs to 15 residues. CDR1 SNHLY and CDR2 FYNNEI come from the germline V gene. With V trimmed by 3 bases and J by 2 bases, 3 bases remained unmatched. The CDR3 region has the DNA TGTGCCAGCAGTGAGCTAGCGGTAAACACCGGGGAGCTGTTTTTT. Protein product: CASSELAVNTGELFF. The entire variable domain, with the rest obtained from reference TRBV2 and TRBJ2-2, is as follows: EPEVTQTPSHQVTQMGQEVILRCVPISNHLYFYWYRQILGQKVEFLVSFYNNEISEKSEIFDDQFSVERPDGSNFTLKIRSTKLEDSAMYFCASSELAVNTGELFFGEGSRLTVL.

This chain links TRBV9 with TRBJ2-1; D gene unclear. The CDR3 runs to 14 residues. V lost 0 bases and J lost 2, with 6 bases in between. Looked up from germline, CDR1 is SGDLS and CDR2 is YYNGEE. DNA for the CDR3: TGTGCCAGCAGCGTAGGGAGTACCTACAATGAGCAGTTCTTC. Protein product: CASSVGSTYNEQFF.

The V call is TRBV6-1, the J call TRBJ1-1, with 7 bases matching TRBD1. Looked up from germline, CDR1 is MNHNS and CDR2 is SASEGT. This CDR3 region has 15 residues. Germline trimming cut 6 bases from V and 3 bases from J; bases unmatched to any gene: 10. The CDR3 nucleotides are TGTGCCAGCAGAAGCCCGGGACAGATTCACACTGAAGCTTTCTTT. Translating it yields CASRSPGQIHTEAFF.

The V call is TRBV9, the J call TRBJ1-1; weak D call: TRBD1 (6 bases). The ends were cut back, 0 bases at V and 4 bases at J, with 13 bases in the middle. Per the germline V gene, CDR1 is SGDLS and CDR2 is YYNGEE. The CDR3 has 15 residues. The CDR3 sequence: CASSVEQGGSTEAFF. CDR3 nucleotide sequence: TGTGCCAGCAGCGTAGAACAGGGAGGGAGCACTGAAGCTTTCTTT.

Details on this clone: Relative to the germline gene, one junction end is altered; a read error may explain this. The rearrangement uses TRBV27 and TRBJ2-7; TRBD2 matches 7 bases. The CDR3 runs 11 residues. Germline V gives CDR1 MNHEY, CDR2 SMNVEV (reference sequence). The CDR3 sequence: CASSSPGTTMF. As DNA, the CDR3 is TGTGCCAGCAGTTCCCCCGGGACTACTATGTTC.

The chain uses TRBV7-2 and TRBJ2-2; D remains unclear. CDR1 and CDR2 (germline): SGHTA, FQGNSA. Trimming stripped 1 base from V and 4 bases from J, with 7 bases between. The CDR3 is 14 residues long. Here the CDR3 DNA reads TGTGCCAGCAGCTTAGTATCCGTCACCGGGGAGCTGTTTTTT. Amino acid sequence: CASSLVSVTGELFF.

The sample holds a few counts of this clone. The chain has TRBV29-1 and TRBJ2-7; a possible D gene is TRBD2 (6 bases). The germline CDR1 and CDR2 sequences are SQVTM and ANQGSEA. The V gene lost 8 bases and the J gene lost 0 bases, with 14 bases spanning the gap. This CDR3 has 13 amino acids. CDR3 in amino acids: CSTGGGSSYEQYF. In nucleotides, the CDR3 is TGCAGCACTGGCGGAGGGTCCTCCTACGAGCAGTACTTC.

The gene calls are TRBV14 and TRBJ1-2; D possibly corresponds to TRBD1 (5 bases). The CDR3 runs 14 residues. Per germline, CDR1 SGHDN and CDR2 FVKESK. V dropped 3 bases and J dropped 7 bases, with 15 bases sitting between them. This chain's CDR3 is CASSQARAPSGYTF. The CDR3 region has the DNA TGTGCCAGCAGCCAGGCCAGGGCCCCCTCTGGCTACACCTTC.

Concerning this clone itself: The DNA is omitted, as the CDR3 cannot be located on it reliably, and the CDR3 follows TCRdb's listing. The rearrangement uses TRBV6-5 and TRBJ2-7; the listed D gene, TRBD1, was not tested against the DNA. CDR1 and CDR2 (germline): MNHEY, SVGAGI. The CDR3 is 15 residues long, counting both termini. The CDR3 here is CASSSSDRIRYEQYF.

The chain couples TRBV25-1 to TRBJ1-2, with 9 bases identical to TRBD1. CDR1 is MGHDK and CDR2 is SYGVNS in the germline V gene. This CDR3 is 17 amino acids long. The V segment lost 2 bases and the J segment 5 bases; nucleotides outside the gene matches: 12. The CDR3 sequence is CASSEGGTGGPLYGYTF. The CDR3 nucleotides read TGTGCCAGCAGTGAAGGAGGCACAGGGGGCCCTCTTTATGGCTACACCTTC.

This chain connects TRBV5-1 to TRBJ2-6; possibly TRBD1 for D (6 bases). Germline V CDR1 and CDR2: SGHRS, YFSETQ. This CDR3 region has 18 residues. The V end was cut by 4 bases, the J end by 0 bases, with 17 bases between. The CDR3 reads CASSPGQLLISGANVLTF. Written as DNA, the CDR3 is TGCGCCAGCAGCCCAGGACAGCTTTTGATCTCTGGGGCCAACGTCCTGACTTTC.

This clone was recorded once. The V and J genes are TRBV14 and TRBJ1-4; 7 bases match TRBD1. This CDR3 spans 15 amino acids. Per germline, CDR1 SGHDN and CDR2 FVKESK. The V gene end was trimmed by 5 bases and the J gene end by 3 bases; junction bases not matched to a gene: 6. The CDR3: CASSSGGVANEKLFF. As DNA, the CDR3 is TGTGCCAGCAGCTCAGGGGGTGTTGCTAATGAAAAACTGTTTTTT.

This sequence joins TRBV10-3 and TRBJ1-6; 10 bases agree with TRBD1. Germline V gene data show CDR1 as ENHRY and CDR2 as SYGVKD. The CDR3 is 16 amino acids. After removal of 3 bases from V and 5 bases from J, the junction contained 4 bases not matched to a gene. Written as DNA, the CDR3 is TGTGCCATCAGTGATTCGGACAGGGGGGATAATTCACCCCTCCACTTT. It translates to CAISDSDRGDNSPLHF.

This chain uses TRBV19 with TRBJ1-5, with D uncertain. The CDR3 length is 13 residues. Trimming pared 4 bases from V and 4 bases from J, leaving 8 bases between. In germline, CDR1 is LNHDA, CDR2 SQIVND (reference sequence). CDR3 DNA sequence: TGTGCCAGTAGTAGAACAGCAAATCAGCCCCAGCATTTT. Translation: CASSRTANQPQHF. Variable domain in full (rest from reference TRBV19 and TRBJ1-5): DGGITQSPKYLFRKEGQNVTLSCEQNLNHDAMYWYRQDPGQGLRLIYYSQIVNDFQKGDIAEGYSVSREKKESFPLTVTSAQKNPTAFYLCASSRTANQPQHFGDGTRLSIL.

This sequence joins TRBV6-5 and TRBJ1-2, with D perhaps TRBD1 (6 bases). Trimming removed 0 bases at V and 6 bases at J, with 11 bases between. This CDR3 has 14 residues. Germline V gene data show CDR1 as MNHEY and CDR2 as SVGAGI. In DNA, the CDR3 is TGTGCCAGCAGTTACTCGGGAGCAGGGGATGGCTACACCTTC. This sequence encodes CASSYSGAGDGYTF.

V gene TRBV6-6 combines with J gene TRBJ2-7; D might be TRBD1 (5 bases). V lost 6 bases and J lost 4, with 7 bases in between. The CDR3 extends over 11 amino acids. The germline CDR1 and CDR2 sequences are MNHNY and SVGAGI (reference sequence). CDR3 loop: CASSAGYEQYF. CDR3 bases: TGTGCCAGCAGCGCAGGGTACGAGCAGTACTTC.

The chain links TRBV6-5 to TRBJ2-7; TRBD1 agrees at 7 bases. Germline values: CDR1 MNHEY, CDR2 SVGAGI. V was pared by 4 bases and J by 0 bases, with 6 bases of the junction left unmatched. The CDR3 is made up of 15 amino acids. This CDR3 is CASSSTGVRSYEQYF. CDR3 sequence (DNA): TGTGCCAGCAGTTCAACAGGGGTACGCTCCTACGAGCAGTACTTC.

This chain uses TRBV6-5 with TRBJ1-1, with a possible D match to TRBD1 (5 bases). In germline, CDR1 is MNHEY, CDR2 SVGAGI. V dropped 0 bases and J dropped 3 bases, with 11 bases sitting between them. The CDR3 covers 15 residues. CDR3 amino acids: CASSYSVGGYTEAFF. As DNA, the CDR3 is TGTGCCAGCAGTTACTCTGTCGGGGGGTACACTGAAGCTTTCTTT.

The V gene is TRBV2, the J gene TRBJ2-3, with TRBD2 as a possible D gene (5 bases). Trimming removed 6 bases from V and 9 bases from J, with 13 bases in between. The CDR3 contains 12 residues. The V gene's germline CDR1 is SNHLY and CDR2 FYNNEI. CDR3 coding DNA: TGTGCCAGCAGCCCCAAGGGCGGGACGCAGTATTTT. Protein product: CASSPKGGTQYF.

J is TRBJ2-5 and V is TRBV5-6; tentatively, D is TRBD1 (7 bases). Trimming removed 5 bases at V and 4 bases at J, with 18 bases between. This CDR3 comprises 15 residues. Germline CDR1 is SGHDT and CDR2 is YYEEEE. CDR3 bases: TGTGCCAGCAGGGAGGGCAGGGGGGTAAGAGAGACCCAGTACTTC. It codes for CASREGRGVRETQYF.

This chain links TRBV30 with TRBJ1-6; 7 nucleotides line up with TRBD1. There are 16 residues in the CDR3. Germline loops: CDR1 GTSNPN, CDR2 SVGIG (reference sequence). With V trimmed by 4 bases and J by 6 bases, 12 bases remained unmatched. The CDR3 DNA reads as TGTGCCTGGAAGCCCGCGGGGACAGCACCTAATTCACCCCTCCACTTT. The encoded protein is CAWKPAGTAPNSPLHF.

This rearrangement joins TRBV19 to TRBJ2-2, with 11 bases aligning to TRBD2. V trimming: 6 bases; J trimming: 0 bases; junction bases outside the gene matches: 9. The CDR3 totals 18 residues. Germline CDR1 and CDR2: LNHDA and SQIVND (reference sequence). As DNA, the CDR3 is TGTGCCAGTAGCCGGAAGCTAGCGGGGGGTCCGAACACCGGGGAGCTGTTTTTT. Translation gives CASSRKLAGGPNTGELFF. Together with reference TRBV19 and TRBJ2-2, the CDR3 gives the full variable domain: DGGITQSPKYLFRKEGQNVTLSCEQNLNHDAMYWYRQDPGQGLRLIYYSQIVNDFQKGDIAEGYSVSREKKESFPLTVTSAQKNPTAFYLCASSRKLAGGPNTGELFFGEGSRLTVL.

The chain has TRBV6-6 and TRBJ2-5; tentatively, D is TRBD1 (5 bases). This CDR3 is built from 9 residues. The V end was cut by 5 bases, the J end by 13 bases, with 8 bases between. From germline, CDR1 is MNHNY and CDR2 SVGAGI (reference sequence). The CDR3 loop reads CASSDRRYF. Written as DNA, the CDR3 is TGTGCCAGCAGTGACAGAAGGTACTTC.

The rearrangement uses TRBV4-1 and TRBJ2-1, with D possibly matching TRBD2 (5 bases). This CDR3 region has 19 residues. Germline V lookup: CDR1 MGHRA, CDR2 YSYEKL. V shed 1 base and J shed 0 bases, with 19 bases lying between them. The chain's CDR3 is CASSQVGLKDKSSYNEQFF. The CDR3 bases are TGCGCCAGCAGCCAAGTTGGACTTAAAGATAAGAGCTCCTACAATGAGCAGTTCTTC.

The sample holds a few counts of this clone. The rearrangement joins TRBV7-2 to TRBJ1-4, with a weak D call TRBD1 (6 bases). V gave up 1 base and J gave up 8 bases, with 14 bases separating them. Germline V gives CDR1 SGHTA, CDR2 FQGNSA. This CDR3 is built from 15 residues. In nucleotides, the CDR3 is TGTGCCAGCAGCTTAGGGGGGCTGAGTGGGGAAAAACTGTTTTTT. Residues: CASSLGGLSGEKLFF.

This clone was picked up a small number of times. This chain joins TRBV25-1 and TRBJ2-7; D is uncertain. In germline, CDR1 is MGHDK, CDR2 SYGVNS. The CDR3 is made up of 12 amino acids. V lost 1 base and J 6 bases, leaving 7 bases between the germline ends. The DNA for the CDR3 is TGTGCCAGCAGTGAATCTTTCCGCGAGCAGTACTTC. Protein product: CASSESFREQYF.